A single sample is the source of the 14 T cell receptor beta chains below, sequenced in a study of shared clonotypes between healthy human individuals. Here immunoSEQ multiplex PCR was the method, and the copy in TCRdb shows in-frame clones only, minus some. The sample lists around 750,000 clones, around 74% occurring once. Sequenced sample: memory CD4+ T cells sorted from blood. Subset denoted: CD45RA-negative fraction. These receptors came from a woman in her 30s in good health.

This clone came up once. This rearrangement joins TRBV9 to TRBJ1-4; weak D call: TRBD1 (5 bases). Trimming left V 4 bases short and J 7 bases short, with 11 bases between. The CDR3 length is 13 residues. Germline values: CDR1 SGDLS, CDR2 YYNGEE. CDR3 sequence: CASSRGELEKLFF. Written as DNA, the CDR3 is TGTGCCAGCAGCAGGGGCGAACTTGAAAAACTGTTTTTT.

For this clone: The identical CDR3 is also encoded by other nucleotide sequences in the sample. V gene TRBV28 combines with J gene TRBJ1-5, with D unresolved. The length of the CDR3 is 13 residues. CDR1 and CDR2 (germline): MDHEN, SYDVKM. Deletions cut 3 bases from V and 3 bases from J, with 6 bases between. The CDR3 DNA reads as TGTGCCAGCAGTTTCGGGATCAATCAGCCCCAGCATTTT. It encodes CASSFGINQPQHF.

For the CDR3, the DNA is TGTGCCATCAGTCGGGCAGGGGATGGGGGCTACACCTTC. Amino acid sequence: CAISRAGDGGYTF. V gene TRBV10-3 combines with J gene TRBJ1-2; D might be TRBD1 (6 bases). V dropped 5 bases and J dropped 8 bases, with 15 bases sitting between them. The CDR3 loop spans 13 amino acids. Germline CDR1 is ENHRY and CDR2 is SYGVKD.

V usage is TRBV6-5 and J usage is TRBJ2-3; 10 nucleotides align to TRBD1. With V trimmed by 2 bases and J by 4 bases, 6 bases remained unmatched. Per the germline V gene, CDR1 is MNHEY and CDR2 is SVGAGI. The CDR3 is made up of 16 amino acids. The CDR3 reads CASSYRGQGKADTQYF. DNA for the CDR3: TGTGCCAGCAGTTACCGGGGACAGGGGAAGGCAGATACGCAGTATTTT.

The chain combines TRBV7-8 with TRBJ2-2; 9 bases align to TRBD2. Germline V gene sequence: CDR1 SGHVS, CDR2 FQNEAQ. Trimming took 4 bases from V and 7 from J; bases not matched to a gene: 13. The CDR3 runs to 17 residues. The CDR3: CASSSPIIAGDNGELFF. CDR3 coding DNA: TGTGCCAGCAGCTCCCCCATCATAGCGGGAGATAACGGGGAGCTGTTTTTT.

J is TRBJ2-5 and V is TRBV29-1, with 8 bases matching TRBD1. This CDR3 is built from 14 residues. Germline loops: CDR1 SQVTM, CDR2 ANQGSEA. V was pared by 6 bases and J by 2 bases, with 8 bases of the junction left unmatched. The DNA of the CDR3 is TGCAGCGTGAGGACAGGGAAAAATCAAGAGACCCAGTACTTC. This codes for CSVRTGKNQETQYF.

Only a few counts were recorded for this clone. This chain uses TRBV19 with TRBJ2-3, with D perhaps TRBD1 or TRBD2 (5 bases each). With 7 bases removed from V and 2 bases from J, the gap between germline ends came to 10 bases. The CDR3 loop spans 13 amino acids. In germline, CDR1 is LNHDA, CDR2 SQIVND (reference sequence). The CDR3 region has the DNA TGTGCCAGTAATCGAGGGGACACAGATACGCAGTATTTT. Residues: CASNRGDTDTQYF.

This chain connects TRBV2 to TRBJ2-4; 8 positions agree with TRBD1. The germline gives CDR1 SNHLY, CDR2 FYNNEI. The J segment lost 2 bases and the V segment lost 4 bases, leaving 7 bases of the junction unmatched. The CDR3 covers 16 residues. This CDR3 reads CASSGRQGLTKNIQYF. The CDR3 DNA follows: TGTGCCAGCAGTGGGCGACAGGGGTTAACCAAAAACATTCAGTACTTC.

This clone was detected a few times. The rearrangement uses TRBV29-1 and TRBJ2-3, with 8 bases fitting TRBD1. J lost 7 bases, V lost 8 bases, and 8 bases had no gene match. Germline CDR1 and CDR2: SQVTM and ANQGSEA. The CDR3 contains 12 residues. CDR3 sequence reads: CSTRDRWHTQYF. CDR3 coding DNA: TGCAGCACCCGGGACAGGTGGCATACGCAGTATTTT.

CDR3 nucleotide sequence: TGTGCCAGCAGGTCGACTAGCGGGAGAGATACGCAGTATTTT. Encoded protein: CASRSTSGRDTQYF. The chain uses TRBV27 and TRBJ2-3; 12 nucleotides align to TRBD2. The ends lost 6 bases at V and 5 bases at J; junction bases unmatched: 3. CDR3 length: 14 residues. In germline, CDR1 is MNHEY, CDR2 SMNVEV (reference sequence).

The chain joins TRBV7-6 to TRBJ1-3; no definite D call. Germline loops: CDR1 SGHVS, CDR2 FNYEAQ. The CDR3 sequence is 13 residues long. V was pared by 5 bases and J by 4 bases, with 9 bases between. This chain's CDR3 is CASSPTGGNTIYF. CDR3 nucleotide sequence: TGTGCCAGCAGCCCTACGGGAGGAAACACCATATATTTT.

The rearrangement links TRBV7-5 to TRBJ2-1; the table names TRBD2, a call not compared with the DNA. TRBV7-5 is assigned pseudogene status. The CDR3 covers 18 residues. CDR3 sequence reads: CVRSPIGTGGPSYNEQFF. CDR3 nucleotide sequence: TGTGTCAGAAGCCCCATCGGGACGGGAGGGCCTTCTTACAATGAGCAGTTCTTC.

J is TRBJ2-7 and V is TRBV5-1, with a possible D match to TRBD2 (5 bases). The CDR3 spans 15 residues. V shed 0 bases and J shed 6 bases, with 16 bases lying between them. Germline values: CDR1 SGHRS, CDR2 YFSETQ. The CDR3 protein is CASSLGPVLRGEQYF. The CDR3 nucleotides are TGCGCCAGCAGCTTGGGTCCTGTGCTCCGGGGCGAGCAGTACTTC. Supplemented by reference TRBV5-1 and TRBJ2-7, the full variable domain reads KAGVTQTPRYLIKTRGQQVTLSCSPISGHRSVSWYQQTPGQGLQFLFEYFSETQRNKGNFPGRFSGRQFSNSRSEMNVSTLELGDSALYLCASSLGPVLRGEQYFGPGTRLTVT.

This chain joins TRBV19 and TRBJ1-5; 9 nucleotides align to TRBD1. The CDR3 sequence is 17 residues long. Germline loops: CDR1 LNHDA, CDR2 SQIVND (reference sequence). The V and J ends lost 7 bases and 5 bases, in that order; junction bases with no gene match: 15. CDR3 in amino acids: CASIKTTGTGYDQPQHF. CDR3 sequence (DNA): TGTGCCAGTATTAAAACCACTGGGACAGGGTACGATCAGCCCCAGCATTTT.